There are a few counts of the clone carrying this TCR beta chain. The data derive from a study of identical twins. Per the germline V gene, CDR1 is DFQATT and CDR2 is SNEGSKA (reference sequence). CDR3 length: 14 amino acids. V dropped 2 bases and J dropped 2 bases, with 13 bases sitting between them. TCRdb fed the 5' RACE reads into MiXCR, producing one record per CDR3 protein. The repertoire has around 490,000 distinct CDR3 sequences, about 20% of them found once; the top ten carry about 0.5%. This same sample was also taken into another study, of yellow fever vaccine responses in identical twins. As reported in that work: The T cell response to vaccination in identical twins was reportedly partly convergent and partly personalized.

The V and J genes are TRBV20-1 and TRBJ2-7; D not certain. Sequenced: CD4+ T cells sorted from blood. The sequence was obtained from a woman aged 18-35 years in good health. The CDR3 coding sequence is TGCAGTGCTAGATTCTTCGGCAGGACCTACGAGCAGTACTTC. Translation gives CSARFFGRTYEQYF.